The rows below give T cell receptor beta chains drawn from one sample of a study of beta chain features in type 1 diabetes. Only in-frame clones appear in the TCRdb table, and some are missing; sequencing was by immunoSEQ multiplex PCR. The repertoire holds roughly 150,000 clones, with roughly 9% as singletons. The sample taken for sequencing was central memory CD4+ T cells from blood. These receptors were taken from a woman aged 30 to 39 with type 1 diabetes. CDR3s include the opening cysteine and the closing phenylalanine or tryptophan. A D gene is named only where the DNA matches it firmly. The size field is filled for only some rows; it gives once, few, many or a size class.

few	TRBV2	-	17	TRBJ1-4	CASVSDPAGATNEKLFF	TGTGCCAGCGTTTCGGACCCGGCGGGCGCAACTAATGAAAAACTGTTTTTT
many	TRBV18	TRBD1	15	TRBJ2-7	CASSPPGQGAYEQYF	TGTGCCAGCTCACCACCGGGACAGGGGGCATACGAGCAGTACTTC
few	TRBV19	-	14	TRBJ1-4	CASRMRGGGEKLFF	TGTGCCAGTAGAATGAGGGGGGGTGGCGAAAAACTGTTTTTT
few	TRBV5-1	TRBD1	15	TRBJ2-4	CASTEPGQGINIQYF	TGCGCCAGCACCGAGCCGGGACAGGGGATAAACATTCAGTACTTC
few	TRBV2	TRBD2	10	TRBJ2-3	CASGRGTQYF	TGTGCCAGCGGGCGGGGGACGCAGTATTTT
-	TRBV29-1	-	14	TRBJ1-2	CSANRGRGFDGYTF	TGCAGTGCAAACCGGGGCAGGGGCTTTGATGGCTACACCTTC
many	TRBV5-6	TRBD2	16	TRBJ2-1	CASSLAGTTSYNEQFF	TGTGCCAGCAGCTTGGCCGGGACTACCTCCTACAATGAGCAGTTCTTC
-	TRBV15	TRBD1	15	TRBJ1-5	CATSREGAGNQPQHF	TGTGCCACCAGCAGGGAGGGGGCCGGCAATCAGCCCCAGCATTTT
few	TRBV29-1	TRBD2	14	TRBJ2-7	CSVWTSGAGGEQYF	TGCAGCGTTTGGACTAGCGGGGCGGGGGGGGAGCAGTACTTC
few	TRBV29-1	-	13	TRBJ2-7	CSVGDGSSYEQYF	TGCAGCGTTGGGGACGGGAGCTCCTACGAGCAGTACTTC
-	TRBV29-1	TRBD2	13	TRBJ2-3	CSASGSSTDTQYF	TGCAGCGCTAGCGGATCTAGCACAGATACGCAGTATTTT
few	TRBV28	TRBD2	17	TRBJ2-7	CASSDLGTSGRRHEQYF	TGTGCCAGCAGTGATCTCGGGACTAGCGGGAGGAGGCACGAGCAGTACTTC
-	TRBV7-2	TRBD1	14	TRBJ2-4	CASSFTGGENIQYF	TGTGCCAGCAGCTTTACAGGGGGCGAAAACATTCAGTACTTC
-	TRBV19	-	16	TRBJ1-2	CATMGLTTPLNYGYTF	TGTGCCACCATGGGACTCACCACCCCGCTTAACTATGGCTACACCTTC